What follows are 3 T cell receptor beta chains derived from one specimen sequenced in a study of CXCR3-negative and CXCR3-positive naive CD8 T cells. Study outcomes and limitations: CXCR3-negative naive cells had less hydrophobic TRB CDR3s than did CXCR3-positive naive cells.

Each TRB cDNA library was prepared by 5' RACE (with UMI labels). From the 5' RACE reads, TCRdb lists one entry per CDR3 protein and no DNA. This sample's table has about 120,000 distinct CDR3 sequences. Their recognized antigens are unknown. Sequencing used naive CXCR3+ CD8+ T cells from blood. Specified subset: CD45RO-CCR7+CD27+CD95- naive CD8+ T cells expressing CXCR3 (TNR3+). The source of these receptors is a human donor in good health. Some clones in this sample may be carry-over from other donors' samples.

This chain joins TRBV18 and TRBJ1-1. The germline gives CDR1 KGHSH, CDR2 LQKENI. The CDR3 contains 12 residues. The CDR3 is CASSHVGTEAFF.

The V gene is TRBV5-1, the J gene TRBJ1-1; the TCRdb call, TRBD1, lacks DNA for checking. There are 15 residues in the CDR3. The germline V gene encodes CDR1 SGHRS and CDR2 YFSETQ. CDR3 region: CASSSGQGINTEAFF.

V and J are TRBV10-1 and TRBJ2-5; the TRBD1 assignment by TCRdb is unverifiable without DNA. In germline, CDR1 is WNHNN, CDR2 SYGVQD (reference sequence). This CDR3 spans 11 amino acids. The CDR3 sequence: CARDREETQYF.